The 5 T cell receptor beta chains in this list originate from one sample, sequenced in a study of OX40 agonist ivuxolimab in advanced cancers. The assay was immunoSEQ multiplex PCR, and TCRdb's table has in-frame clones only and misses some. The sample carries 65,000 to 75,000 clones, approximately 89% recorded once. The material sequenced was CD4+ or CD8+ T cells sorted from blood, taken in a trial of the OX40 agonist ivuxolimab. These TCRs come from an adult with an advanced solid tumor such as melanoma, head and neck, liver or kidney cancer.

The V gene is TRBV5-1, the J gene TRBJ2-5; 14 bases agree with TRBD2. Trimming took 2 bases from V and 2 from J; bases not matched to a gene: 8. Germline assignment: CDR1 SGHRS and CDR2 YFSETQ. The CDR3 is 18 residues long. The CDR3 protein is CASSLLGLAGATQETQYF. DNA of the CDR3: TGCGCCAGCAGCTTATTGGGACTAGCGGGGGCTACACAAGAGACCCAGTACTTC.

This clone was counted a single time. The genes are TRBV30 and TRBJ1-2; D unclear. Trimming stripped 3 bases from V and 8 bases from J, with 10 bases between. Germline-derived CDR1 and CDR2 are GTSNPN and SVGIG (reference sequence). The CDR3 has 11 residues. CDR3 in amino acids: CAWRKFGGYTF. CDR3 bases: TGTGCCTGGAGGAAGTTTGGAGGCTACACCTTC.

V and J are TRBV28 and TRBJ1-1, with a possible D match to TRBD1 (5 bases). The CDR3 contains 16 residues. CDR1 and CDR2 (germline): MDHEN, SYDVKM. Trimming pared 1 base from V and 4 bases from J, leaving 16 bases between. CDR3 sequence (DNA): TGTGCCAGCAGTTTATTATTTCCGCAGGGAAGCACTGAAGCTTTCTTT. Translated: CASSLLFPQGSTEAFF. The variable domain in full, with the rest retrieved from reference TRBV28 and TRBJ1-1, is DVKVTQSSRYLVKRTGEKVFLECVQDMDHENMFWYRQDPGLGLRLIYFSYDVKMKEKGDIPEGYSVSREKKERFSLILESASTNQTSMYLCASSLLFPQGSTEAFFGQGTRLTVV.

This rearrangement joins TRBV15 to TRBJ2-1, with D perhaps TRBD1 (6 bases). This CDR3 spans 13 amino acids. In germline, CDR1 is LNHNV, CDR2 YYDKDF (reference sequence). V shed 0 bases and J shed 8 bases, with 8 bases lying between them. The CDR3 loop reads CATSREGAHEQFF. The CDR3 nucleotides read TGTGCCACCAGCAGAGAGGGGGCGCATGAGCAGTTCTTC.

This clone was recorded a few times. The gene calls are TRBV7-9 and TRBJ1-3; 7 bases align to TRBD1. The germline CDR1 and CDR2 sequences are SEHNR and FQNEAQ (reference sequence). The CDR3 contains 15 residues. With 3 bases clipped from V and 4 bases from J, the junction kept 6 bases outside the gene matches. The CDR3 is CASSLETGRGNTIYF. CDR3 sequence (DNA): TGTGCCAGCAGCTTGGAGACAGGGCGAGGAAACACCATATATTTT.